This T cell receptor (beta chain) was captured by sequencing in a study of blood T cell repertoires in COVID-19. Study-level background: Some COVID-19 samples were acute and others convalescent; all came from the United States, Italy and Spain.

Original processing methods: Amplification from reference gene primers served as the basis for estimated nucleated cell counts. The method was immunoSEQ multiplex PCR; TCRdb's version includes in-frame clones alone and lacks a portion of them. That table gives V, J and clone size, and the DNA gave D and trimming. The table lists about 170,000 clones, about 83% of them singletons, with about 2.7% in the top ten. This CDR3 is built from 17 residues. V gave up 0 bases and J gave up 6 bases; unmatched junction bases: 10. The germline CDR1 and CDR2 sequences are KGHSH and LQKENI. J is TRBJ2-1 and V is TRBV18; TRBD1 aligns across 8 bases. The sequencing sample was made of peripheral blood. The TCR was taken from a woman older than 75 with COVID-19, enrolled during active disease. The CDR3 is CASSPPGRQGLSNEQFF. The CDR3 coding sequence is TGTGCCAGCTCACCACCGGGTCGACAGGGGTTAAGCAATGAGCAGTTCTTC.